Below, 29 T cell receptor beta chains from the same sample are listed, as sequenced in a study of tumor-infiltrating lymphocytes in primary liver carcinoma. The study co-extracted DNA and RNA from around 20-30 mg of unsorted bulk tissue. A primer matching the constant region was used to make TCR beta cDNA from about 500 ng of total RNA. Three-round nested multiplex PCR performed with slightly modified ARM-PCR produced the TCR beta libraries. The opening two PCR rounds, ten to eleven cycles each, paired TRBV1-TRBV30 forward primers with a C-beta reverse primer. TCRdb processed the multiplex PCR reads anew with MiXCR; each CDR3 protein has one entry. Of roughly 78,000 distinct CDR3 sequences detected, about two thirds appear once; the ten largest clones hold roughly 13%. The sequencing input was liver tumor tissue from sampling region 4. Subset here: tumor region T4, right-lateral pole. The source of these receptors is an older woman with primary liver carcinoma and hepatitis B virus infection.

This clonotype was detected only once. A clone one base away is much larger, so this may be a read error. The V gene is TRBV28, the J gene TRBJ2-7, with 7 bases identical to TRBD2. The CDR3 runs 14 residues. With V trimmed by 6 bases and J by 3 bases, 8 bases remained unmatched. CDR1 and CDR2 from the germline V gene are MDHEN and SYDVKM. The DNA for the CDR3 is TGTGCCAGCAGCTCAGGGAGGGGAATCTACGAGCAGTACTTC. Protein: CASSSGRGIYEQYF. Using reference TRBV28 and TRBJ2-7 for the parts outside the CDR3, the full variable domain is DVKVTQSSRYLVKRTGEKVFLECVQDMDHENMFWYRQDPGLGLRLIYFSYDVKMKEKGDIPEGYSVSREKKERFSLILESASTNQTSMYLCASSSGRGIYEQYFGPGTRLTVT.

To note about this clonotype: A junction end diverges from the germline sequence, so it may reflect a read error. The chain joins TRBV29-1 to TRBJ1-2; no reliable D call. Germline CDR1 and CDR2: SQVTM and ANQGSEA. The CDR3 is 13 amino acids. The CDR3 DNA reads as TGCAGCGTTGATGACACCCCTAGCTATGGCTGCACCTTC. Translation gives CSVDDTPSYGCTF.

This clonotype was detected ten times or more. The chain joins TRBV30 to TRBJ2-7, with D uncertain. Germline V lookup: CDR1 GTSNPN, CDR2 SVGIG (reference sequence). This CDR3 region has 10 residues. Trimming left V 2 bases short and J 5 bases short, with 4 bases between. CDR3 protein: CAWSRDEQYF. CDR3 DNA sequence: TGTGCCTGGAGTCGGGACGAGCAGTACTTC.

On this clonotype itself: The junction does not match germline at one end; this may be a read error. This sequence joins TRBV6-6 and TRBJ2-2; 13 positions agree with TRBD2. The CDR3 covers 16 residues. Germline V gives CDR1 MNHNY, CDR2 SVGAGI (reference sequence). This CDR3 reads CPSNSKGLAGTRELFF. CDR3 bases: TGTCCCAGCAATTCCAAGGGACTAGCGGGAACCAGGGAGCTGTTTTTT.

This sequence joins TRBV20-1 and TRBJ2-2, with unresolved D. This CDR3 region has 13 residues. The germline gives CDR1 DFQATT, CDR2 SNEGSKA (reference sequence). V shed 5 bases and J shed 6 bases, with 13 bases lying between them. CDR3 region: CSAASRVAGELFF. The CDR3 nucleotides read TGCAGTGCTGCGAGTAGGGTGGCCGGGGAGCTGTTTTTT.

As to this clonotype: At one end, the junction sequence differs from germline, possibly due to a read error. This chain links TRBV11-3 with TRBJ2-7, with 7 bases identical to TRBD1. Per the germline V gene, CDR1 is SGHNT and CDR2 is YENEEA. This CDR3 is built from 15 residues. The CDR3 is CTSSPGTEGNYEQYF. CDR3 nucleotides: TGTACCAGCAGCCCTGGGACAGAGGGCAACTACGAGCAGTACTTC.

Concerning this clonotype itself: Being one base from a much bigger clone, this may be a read error. The gene calls are TRBV28 and TRBJ2-5; D unresolved. CDR3 length: 13 residues. Trimming left V 4 bases short and J 4 bases short, with 10 bases between. Germline-derived CDR1 and CDR2 are MDHEN and SYDVKM. CDR3 DNA: TGTGCCAGCAGTTCTAGGTGGCGAGAGACCCAGTACTTC. It specifies CASSSRWRETQYF. Full variable domain (outside the CDR3, taken from reference TRBV28 and TRBJ2-5): DVKVTQSSRYLVKRTGEKVFLECVQDMDHENMFWYRQDPGLGLRLIYFSYDVKMKEKGDIPEGYSVSREKKERFSLILESASTNQTSMYLCASSSRWRETQYFGPGTRLLVL.

To note about this clonotype: As the CDR3 is not closed by the conserved phenylalanine or tryptophan, this likely results from a read error. The chain has TRBV11-2 and TRBJ2-1, with 8 nucleotides matching TRBD2. CDR1 SGHAT and CDR2 FQNNGV come from the germline V gene. The CDR3 is 17 residues long. V shed 5 bases and J 8 bases; nucleotides not matched to a gene: 17. The CDR3 region is CASSRRLTGGPGDEQFY. The CDR3 DNA is TGTGCCAGCAGCAGGAGACTAACGGGAGGGCCGGGGGATGAGCAGTTCTAT.

The table lists this clonotype with a count of one. The V call is TRBV29-1, the J call TRBJ2-1; 7 bases are a match to TRBD2. CDR3 length: 14 residues. Germline CDR1 SQVTM, CDR2 ANQGSEA. V was pared by 6 bases and J by 8 bases, with 13 bases of the junction left unmatched. CDR3 bases: TGCAGCGTGAGAGGACACGTCGCGGGAGATGAGCAGTTCTTC. Translation gives CSVRGHVAGDEQFF.

A word on this clonotype: This CDR3 fails to terminate in the conserved phenylalanine or tryptophan, so it likely reflects a read error. This rearrangement joins TRBV11-3 to TRBJ2-7; 11 bases align to TRBD1. Germline assignment: CDR1 SGHNT and CDR2 YENEEA. This CDR3 is built from 15 residues. CDR3 DNA sequence: TGTGCCAACAGCCCCGGGACAGGGGGGAACTACGAGCAGTACTTA. As protein: CANSPGTGGNYEQYL.

As to this clonotype: Compared with germline, one end of the junction differs, possibly owing to a read error. The V gene is TRBV11-2, the J gene TRBJ2-1, with 8 bases lining up with TRBD2. Germline-derived CDR1 and CDR2 are SGHAT and FQNNGV. This CDR3 contains 17 residues. CDR3 sequence (DNA): TGTGCCAGCAGCAGGAGACTAACGGGAGGGCCGGAGGATGAGCACTTCTTC. Translated: CASSRRLTGGPEDEHFF. Supplemented by reference TRBV11-2 and TRBJ2-1, the full variable domain reads EAGVAQSPRYKIIEKRQSVAFWCNPISGHATLYWYQQILGQGPKLLIQFQNNGVVDDSQLPKDRFSAERLKGVDSTLKIQPAKLEDSAVYLCASSRRLTGGPEDEHFFGPGTRLTVL.

In this sample, this clonotype turned up a few times. A clone one base away is much larger, so this may be a read error. V is TRBV29-1 and J is TRBJ1-5; D is ambiguous. Trimming pared 0 bases from V and 6 bases from J, leaving 9 bases between. This CDR3 has 13 amino acids. The V gene's germline CDR1 is SQVTM and CDR2 ANQGSEA. The CDR3 loop reads CSVEEVPGQPQHF. CDR3 in DNA: TGCAGCGTTGAAGAGGTACCTGGTCAGCCCCAGCATTTT.

Of note for this clonotype: A single base separates this from a much larger clone, so it may be a read error. V and J are TRBV30 and TRBJ2-3; D is uncertain. The V end was cut by 2 bases, the J end by 5 bases, with 11 bases between. The CDR3 has 13 residues. CDR1 is GTSNPN and CDR2 is SVGIG in the germline V gene (reference sequence). The CDR3 loop is CAWSLLNIDTQYF. The DNA of the CDR3 is TGTGCCTGGAGTCTCCTTAACATAGATACGCAGTATTTT.

With regard to this clonotype: A read error may produce the germline difference seen at one junction end. V gene TRBV29-1 combines with J gene TRBJ2-7, with a weak D call TRBD2 (5 bases). This CDR3 is built from 15 residues. Per germline, CDR1 SQVTM and CDR2 ANQGSEA. CDR3: CSVGDPGGSSYEQYF. CDR3 nucleotides: TGCAGCGTTGGAGATCCGGGTGGGAGCTCCTACGAACAGTACTTC.

This clonotype appeared a few times. The V gene is TRBV7-9, the J gene TRBJ2-3, with 9 nucleotides matching TRBD2. The V and J ends lost 5 bases and 0 bases, in that order; junction bases with no gene match: 9. CDR1 is SEHNR, CDR2 FQNEAQ, per germline (reference sequence). The CDR3 extends over 17 amino acids. CDR3 in DNA: TGTGCCAGCAGCACCACCCGGGCGGGAGGGAGCACAGATACGCAGTATTTT. This translates into CASSTTRAGGSTDTQYF.

The rearrangement uses TRBV28 and TRBJ2-3, with D unresolved. Trimming cost V 6 bases and J 2 bases, with 15 bases left between them. The germline CDR1 and CDR2 sequences are MDHEN and SYDVKM. The CDR3 covers 15 residues. CDR3 protein: CASSPARRDTDTQYF. Here the CDR3 DNA reads TGTGCCAGCAGCCCTGCTAGGAGAGACACAGATACGCAGTATTTT.

As regards this clonotype: The junction does not match germline at one end; this may be a read error. The gene calls are TRBV7-9 and TRBJ2-7, with D uncertain. Germline values: CDR1 SEHNR, CDR2 FQNEAQ (reference sequence). The CDR3 loop spans 11 amino acids. CDR3: CANSSIHEQYF. CDR3 DNA: TGTGCCAACAGCTCCATCCACGAGCAGTATTTC.

Comment on this clonotype: One end of the junction fails to match germline, which may point to a read error. The V call is TRBV11-1, the J call TRBJ2-2; D gene ambiguous. The CDR3 loop spans 17 amino acids. Germline loops: CDR1 SGHAT, CDR2 FQDESV (reference sequence). CDR3: CVSSARPFLINTGELFF. CDR3 DNA sequence: TGTGTCAGCAGCGCCCGGCCATTCCTAATCAACACCGGGGAGCTGTTTTTT. The whole variable domain, filled in from reference TRBV11-1 and TRBJ2-2, reads EAEVAQSPRYKITEKSQAVAFWCDPISGHATLYWYRQILGQGPELLVQFQDESVVDDSQLPKDRFSAERLKGVDSTLKIQPAELGDSAMYLCVSSARPFLINTGELFFGEGSRLTVL.

This clonotype was seen once. This sequence joins TRBV6-5 and TRBJ2-5, with no clear D. CDR3 size: 11 residues. Germline V CDR1 and CDR2: MNHEY, SVGAGI. Trimming pared 9 bases from V and 5 bases from J, leaving 10 bases between. For the CDR3, the DNA is TGTGCCAGTAATCGCAGGGAGACCCAGTACTTC. Amino acid sequence: CASNRRETQYF.

As to this clonotype: One end of the junction is discordant with germline, which a read error may explain. The rearrangement links TRBV11-2 to TRBJ2-6, with D possibly TRBD2 on 6 matching bases. The V gene's germline CDR1 is SGHAT and CDR2 FQNNGV. The CDR3 is 17 amino acids. In DNA, the CDR3 is TGTGCCTGCAGCCCCGACCTCGGGACGCGGGAAGCCAACGTCCTGACTTTC. As protein: CACSPDLGTREANVLTF.

This clonotype was picked up many times. This chain links TRBV13 with TRBJ1-1; D call uncertain. The CDR3 sequence is 14 residues long. V was trimmed by 3 bases and J by 2 bases, leaving 10 bases between them. Germline CDR1 and CDR2: PRHDT and FYEKMQ (reference sequence). CDR3 amino acids: CASSFGRPNTEAFF. The DNA of the CDR3 is TGTGCCAGCAGCTTTGGACGGCCCAACACTGAAGCTTTCTTT.

Comments on this clonotype: The junction departs from germline at one end; a sequencing error may be responsible. The V call is TRBV11-3, the J call TRBJ2-1, with 9 bases lining up with TRBD2. This CDR3 contains 15 residues. CDR1 is SGHNT and CDR2 is YENEEA in the germline V gene. The CDR3 reads CACSPRGSGSNEQFF. Written as DNA, the CDR3 is TGTGCCTGCAGTCCTCGGGGTAGCGGGAGCAATGAGCAGTTCTTC.

The chain employs TRBV11-1 and TRBJ2-7, with D possibly being TRBD1 or TRBD2 (6 bases each). The length of the CDR3 is 15 residues. Looked up from germline, CDR1 is SGHAT and CDR2 is FQDESV (reference sequence). Trimming shortened V by 3 bases and J by 3 bases, and 15 bases separated the two germline ends. Here the CDR3 reads CASSFGTGGNYEQYF. The DNA for the CDR3 is TGTGCCAGCAGCTTCGGGACCGGGGGCAACTACGAGCAGTACTTC.

The chain recombines TRBV7-8 with TRBJ1-1; possible D gene TRBD1, 5 bases. The CDR3 spans 13 residues. CDR1 is SGHVS and CDR2 is FQNEAQ in the germline V gene. V gave up 3 bases and J gave up 6 bases, with 11 bases separating them. The CDR3 DNA is TGTGCCAGCAGCTTCATCTCGGGGGCTGAAGCTTTCTTT. As protein: CASSFISGAEAFF.

This clonotype was recorded many times. The chain links TRBV6-5 to TRBJ1-2, with a tentative D call TRBD1 (6 bases). The CDR3 totals 13 residues. V was shortened by 2 bases and J by 8 bases, with 12 bases between the two germline ends. Germline V gives CDR1 MNHEY, CDR2 SVGAGI. The CDR3 DNA follows: TGTGCCAGCAGTTACGGGGGGGGCGACGGCTACACCTTC. This codes for CASSYGGGDGYTF.

This clonotype has a single count. The chain links TRBV11-2 to TRBJ2-7, with D possibly being TRBD1 (6 bases). Germline V lookup: CDR1 SGHAT, CDR2 FQNNGV. The length of the CDR3 is 13 residues. The CDR3 spells CTGSLTRGSEQYF. The CDR3 bases are TGTACCGGCAGCTTAACTAGGGGGAGCGAGCAGTACTTC. Based on the CDR3 plus reference TRBV11-2 and TRBJ2-7, the full variable domain is EAGVAQSPRYKIIEKRQSVAFWCNPISGHATLYWYQQILGQGPKLLIQFQNNGVVDDSQLPKDRFSAERLKGVDSTLKIQPAKLEDSAVYLCTGSLTRGSEQYFGPGTRLTVT.

In regard to this clonotype: It is likely a read error, because the conserved phenylalanine at the end of the CDR3 is missing. This chain uses TRBV29-1 with TRBJ2-5; 8 nucleotides align to TRBD2. This CDR3 comprises 12 residues. Germline V gene lookup returns CDR1 SQVTM and CDR2 ANQGSEA. The CDR3: CRVRLARETQYL. The CDR3 DNA sequence: TGCCGCGTTAGACTAGCGAGAGAGACCCAGTACTTA.

The sample holds a few counts of this clonotype. Sequence at one end of the junction differs from germline and may be a read error. The chain has TRBV28 and TRBJ1-6; D may be TRBD1 (5 bases). CDR1 is MDHEN, CDR2 SYDVKM, per germline. The CDR3 has 14 residues. The CDR3 bases are TGTGCCGGCAGTTTAGCCAGGGCAAGTTCACCCCTCCACTTT. Its protein product is CAGSLARASSPLHF.

About this clonotype itself: A much larger clonotype is one base distant, so this may be a read error. The chain combines TRBV25-1 with TRBJ2-5; the D is unclear. The CDR3 has 13 residues. CDR1 and CDR2 from the germline V gene are MGHDK and SYGVNS. CDR3 DNA sequence: TGTGCCAGCAGTGAATATCTGAGAGAGGCCCAGTACTTC. This translates into CASSEYLREAQYF.